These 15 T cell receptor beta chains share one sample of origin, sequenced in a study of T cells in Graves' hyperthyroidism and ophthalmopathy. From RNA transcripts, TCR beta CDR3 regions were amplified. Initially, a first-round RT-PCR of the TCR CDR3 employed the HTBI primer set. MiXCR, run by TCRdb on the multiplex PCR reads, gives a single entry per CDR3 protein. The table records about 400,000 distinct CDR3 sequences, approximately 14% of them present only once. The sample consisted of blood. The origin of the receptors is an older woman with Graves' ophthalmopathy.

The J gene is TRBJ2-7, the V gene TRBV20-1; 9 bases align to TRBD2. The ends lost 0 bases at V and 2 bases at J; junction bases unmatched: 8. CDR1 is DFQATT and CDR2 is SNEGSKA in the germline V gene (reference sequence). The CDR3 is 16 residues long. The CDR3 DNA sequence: TGCAGTGCTAGAGAACTCGGGCTAGCGGGAACCTACGAGCAGTACTTC. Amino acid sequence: CSARELGLAGTYEQYF.

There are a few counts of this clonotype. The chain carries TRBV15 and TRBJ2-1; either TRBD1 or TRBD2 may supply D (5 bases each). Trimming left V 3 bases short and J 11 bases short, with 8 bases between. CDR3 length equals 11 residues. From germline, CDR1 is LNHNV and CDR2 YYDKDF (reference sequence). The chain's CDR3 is CATSSRDQQFF. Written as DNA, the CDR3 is TGTGCCACCAGCAGCCGGGACCAGCAGTTCTTC. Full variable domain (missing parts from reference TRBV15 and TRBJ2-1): DAMVIQNPRYQVTQFGKPVTLSCSQTLNHNVMYWYQQKSSQAPKLLFHYYDKDFNNEADTPDNFQSRRPNTSFCFLDIRSPGLGDTAMYLCATSSRDQQFFGPGTRLTVL.

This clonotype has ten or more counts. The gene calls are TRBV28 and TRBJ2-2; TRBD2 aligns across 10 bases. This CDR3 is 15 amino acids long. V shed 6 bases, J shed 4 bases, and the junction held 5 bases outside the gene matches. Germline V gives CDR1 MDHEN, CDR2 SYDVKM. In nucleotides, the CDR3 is TGTGCCAGCAGCCTCAGCGGGAGGGCCACCGGGGAGCTGTTTTTT. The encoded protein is CASSLSGRATGELFF.

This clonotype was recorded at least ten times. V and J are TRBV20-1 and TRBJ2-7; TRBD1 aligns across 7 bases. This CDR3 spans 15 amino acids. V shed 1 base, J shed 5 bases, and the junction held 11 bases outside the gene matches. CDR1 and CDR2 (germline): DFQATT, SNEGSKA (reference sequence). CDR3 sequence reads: CSARAKEGGLHEQYF. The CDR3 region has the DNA TGCAGTGCTAGAGCCAAGGAAGGGGGCTTGCACGAGCAGTACTTC.

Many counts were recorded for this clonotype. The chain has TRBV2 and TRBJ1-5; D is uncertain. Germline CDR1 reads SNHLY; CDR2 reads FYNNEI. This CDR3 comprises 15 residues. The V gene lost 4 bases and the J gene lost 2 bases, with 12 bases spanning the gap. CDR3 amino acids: CASSAASWGNQPQHF. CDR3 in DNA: TGTGCCAGCAGTGCGGCGAGCTGGGGCAATCAGCCCCAGCATTTT.

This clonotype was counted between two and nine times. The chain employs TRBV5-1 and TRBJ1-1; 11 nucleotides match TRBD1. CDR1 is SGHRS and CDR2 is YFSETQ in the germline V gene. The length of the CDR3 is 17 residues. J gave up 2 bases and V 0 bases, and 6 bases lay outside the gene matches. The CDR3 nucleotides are TGCGCCAGCAGCTTGGTGGGACAGGGGGGCCCCAACACTGAAGCTTTCTTT. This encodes CASSLVGQGGPNTEAFF.

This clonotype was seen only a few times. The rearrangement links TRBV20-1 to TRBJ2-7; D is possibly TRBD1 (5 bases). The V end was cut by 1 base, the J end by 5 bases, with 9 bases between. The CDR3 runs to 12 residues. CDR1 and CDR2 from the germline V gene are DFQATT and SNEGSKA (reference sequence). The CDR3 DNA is TGCAGTGCTAGAGTCGCAGGGAACGAGCAGTACTTC. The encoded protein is CSARVAGNEQYF.

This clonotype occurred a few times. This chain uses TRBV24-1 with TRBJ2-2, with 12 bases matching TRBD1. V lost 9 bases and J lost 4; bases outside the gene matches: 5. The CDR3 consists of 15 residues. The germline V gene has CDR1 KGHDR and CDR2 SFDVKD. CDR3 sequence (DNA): TGTGCCACCTCGGGACAGGGGGCGATCACCGGGGAGCTGTTTTTT. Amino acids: CATSGQGAITGELFF.

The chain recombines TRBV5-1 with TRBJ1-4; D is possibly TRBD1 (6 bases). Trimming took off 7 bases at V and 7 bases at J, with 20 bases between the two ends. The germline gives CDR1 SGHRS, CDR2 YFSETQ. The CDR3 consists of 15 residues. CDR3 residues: CASGPTGQLGEKLFF. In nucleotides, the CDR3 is TGCGCCAGCGGACCGACAGGCCAACTAGGTGAAAAACTGTTTTTT.

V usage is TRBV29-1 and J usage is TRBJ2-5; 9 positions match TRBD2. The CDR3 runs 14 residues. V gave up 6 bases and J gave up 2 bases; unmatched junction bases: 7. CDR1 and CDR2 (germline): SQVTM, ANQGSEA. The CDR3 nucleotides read TGCAGCGTCTCAGCGGGAGGAGGTCAAGAGACCCAGTACTTC. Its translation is CSVSAGGGQETQYF. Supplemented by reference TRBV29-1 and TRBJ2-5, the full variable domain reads SAVISQKPSRDICQRGTSLTIQCQVDSQVTMMFWYRQQPGQSLTLIATANQGSEATYESGFVIDKFPISRPNLTFSTLTVSNMSPEDSSIYLCSVSAGGGQETQYFGPGTRLLVL.

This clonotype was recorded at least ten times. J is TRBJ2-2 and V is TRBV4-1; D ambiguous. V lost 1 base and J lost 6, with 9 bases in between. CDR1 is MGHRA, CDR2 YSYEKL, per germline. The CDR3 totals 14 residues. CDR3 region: CASSQARSSGELFF. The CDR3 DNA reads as TGCGCCAGCAGCCAAGCCCGGTCGTCCGGGGAGCTGTTTTTT.

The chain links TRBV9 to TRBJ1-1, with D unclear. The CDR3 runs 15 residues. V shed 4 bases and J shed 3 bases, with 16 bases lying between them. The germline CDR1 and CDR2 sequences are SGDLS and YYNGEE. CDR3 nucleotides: TGTGCCAGCAGCCCCGGCGGTGGTTTGGACACTGAAGCTTTCTTT. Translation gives CASSPGGGLDTEAFF.

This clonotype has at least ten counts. The CDR3 loop is CASSLALGSETQYF. The CDR3 DNA reads as TGTGCCAGCAGCTTAGCTTTGGGCTCGGAGACCCAGTACTTC. The chain joins TRBV7-6 to TRBJ2-5; D not resolved. Germline assignment: CDR1 SGHVS and CDR2 FNYEAQ. The V end lost 0 bases, the J end lost 5 bases, and 10 bases lay between the germline ends. The CDR3 length is 14 residues.

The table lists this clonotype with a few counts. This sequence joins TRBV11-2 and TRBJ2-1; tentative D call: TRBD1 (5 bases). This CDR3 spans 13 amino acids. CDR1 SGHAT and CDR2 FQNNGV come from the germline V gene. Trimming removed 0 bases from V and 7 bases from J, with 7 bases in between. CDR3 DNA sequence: TGTGCCAGCAGCTTAGAGGGGCTTAATGAGCAGTTCTTC. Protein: CASSLEGLNEQFF. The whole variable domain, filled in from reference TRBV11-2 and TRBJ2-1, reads EAGVAQSPRYKIIEKRQSVAFWCNPISGHATLYWYQQILGQGPKLLIQFQNNGVVDDSQLPKDRFSAERLKGVDSTLKIQPAKLEDSAVYLCASSLEGLNEQFFGPGTRLTVL.

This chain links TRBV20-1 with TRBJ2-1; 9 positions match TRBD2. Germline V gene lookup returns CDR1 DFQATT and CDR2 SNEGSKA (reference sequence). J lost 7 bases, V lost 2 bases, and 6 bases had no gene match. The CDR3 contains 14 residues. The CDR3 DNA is TGCAGTGCTAGATCGCTAGCGGGAAGAAATGAGCAGTTCTTC. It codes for CSARSLAGRNEQFF.